A single sample gave rise to the 7 T cell receptor beta chains below, sequenced in a study of T cell responses to AZD1222 COVID-19 vaccine. Using immunoSEQ multiplex PCR, the repertoire was profiled, and TCRdb retains in-frame clones only, with some absent. The sample carries 100,000 to 150,000 clones, roughly 90% recorded once. The sample consisted of peripheral blood, taken on day 0 of AZD1222 vaccination. Receptors were obtained from an adult in good health.

The chain uses TRBV23-1 and TRBJ1-6; a possible D gene is TRBD1 (6 bases). TRBV23-1 is placed among ORFs of uncertain function. The V gene lost 7 bases and the J gene lost 3 bases, with 13 bases spanning the gap. The CDR3 is 15 residues long. This CDR3 is CASTPGHLYNSPLHF. The CDR3 DNA reads as TGCGCCAGCACCCCGGGACACCTCTATAATTCACCCCTCCACTTT.

The CDR3 region is CASSQGGLAARNIQYF. CDR3 bases: TGTGCCAGCAGCCAAGGGGGACTAGCGGCTCGGAACATTCAGTACTTC. The chain is built from TRBV14 and TRBJ2-4; 11 positions match TRBD2. CDR3 length: 16 residues. Germline CDR1 is SGHDN and CDR2 is FVKESK. The V segment lost 1 base and the J segment 7 bases; nucleotides outside the gene matches: 6.

V usage is TRBV20-1 and J usage is TRBJ1-2, with no clear D. Germline V gives CDR1 DFQATT, CDR2 SNEGSKA (reference sequence). V was clipped by 6 bases and J by 8 bases, with 10 bases between them. The CDR3 covers 10 residues. The CDR3 here is CSAALGGYTF. As DNA, the CDR3 is TGCAGTGCCGCGCTGGGAGGCTACACCTTC.

DNA of the CDR3: TGTGCCAGCAGCAAAGAGGGCGGTGGGGAGCAGTTCTTC. Encoded protein: CASSKEGGGEQFF. This sequence joins TRBV21-1 and TRBJ2-1. TRBV21-1 corresponds to a pseudogene. This CDR3 is 13 amino acids long.

The chain is built from TRBV4-1 and TRBJ1-4, with 8 bases matching TRBD1. The germline V gene has CDR1 MGHRA and CDR2 YSYEKL. Unmatched junction bases numbered 6, after V lost 4 bases and J lost 5 bases. The CDR3 sequence is 15 residues long. CDR3 residues: CASSRAGTGNEKLFF. In nucleotides, the CDR3 is TGCGCCAGCAGCCGAGCCGGGACAGGAAATGAAAAACTGTTTTTT.

V is TRBV21-1 and J is TRBJ1-1. TRBV21-1 is given as a pseudogene. The CDR3 extends over 16 amino acids. CDR3 protein: CASKQSLSGMNTEAFF. As DNA, the CDR3 is TGTGCCAGTAAACAAAGTCTTTCCGGGATGAACACTGAAGCTTTCTTT.

The chain carries TRBV7-9 and TRBJ1-4; TRBD1 is a possible D gene (6 bases). CDR1 and CDR2 from the germline V gene are SEHNR and FQNEAQ (reference sequence). Trimming removed 4 bases from V and 8 bases from J, with 11 bases in between. This CDR3 region has 13 residues. CDR3 coding DNA: TGTGCCAGCAGCTCCTCTGGGACAGAAAAACTGTTTTTT. It codes for CASSSSGTEKLFF.